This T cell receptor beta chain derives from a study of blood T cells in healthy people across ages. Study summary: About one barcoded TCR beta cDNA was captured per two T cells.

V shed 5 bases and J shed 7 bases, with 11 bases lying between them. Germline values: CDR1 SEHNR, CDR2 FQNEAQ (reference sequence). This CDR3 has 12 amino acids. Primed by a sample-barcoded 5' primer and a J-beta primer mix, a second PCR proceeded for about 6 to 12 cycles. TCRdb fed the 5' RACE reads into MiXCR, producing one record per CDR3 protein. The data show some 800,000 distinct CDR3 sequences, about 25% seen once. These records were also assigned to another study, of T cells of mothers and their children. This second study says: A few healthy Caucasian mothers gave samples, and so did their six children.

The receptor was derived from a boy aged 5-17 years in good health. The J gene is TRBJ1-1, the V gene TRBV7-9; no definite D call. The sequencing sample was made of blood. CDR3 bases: TGTGCCAGCAGCCTCACTTCAGTTGAAGCTTTCTTT. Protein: CASSLTSVEAFF.